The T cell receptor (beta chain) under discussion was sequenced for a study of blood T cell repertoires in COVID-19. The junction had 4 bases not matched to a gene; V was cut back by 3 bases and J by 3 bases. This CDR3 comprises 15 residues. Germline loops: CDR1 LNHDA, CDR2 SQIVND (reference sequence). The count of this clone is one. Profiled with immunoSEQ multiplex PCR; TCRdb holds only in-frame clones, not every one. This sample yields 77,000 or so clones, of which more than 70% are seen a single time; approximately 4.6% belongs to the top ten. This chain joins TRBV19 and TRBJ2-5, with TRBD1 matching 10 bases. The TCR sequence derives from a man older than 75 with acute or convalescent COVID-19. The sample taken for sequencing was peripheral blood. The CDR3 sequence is CASSIRQGAKETQYF. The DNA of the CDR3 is TGTGCCAGTAGTATCCGACAGGGGGCGAAAGAGACCCAGTACTTC.